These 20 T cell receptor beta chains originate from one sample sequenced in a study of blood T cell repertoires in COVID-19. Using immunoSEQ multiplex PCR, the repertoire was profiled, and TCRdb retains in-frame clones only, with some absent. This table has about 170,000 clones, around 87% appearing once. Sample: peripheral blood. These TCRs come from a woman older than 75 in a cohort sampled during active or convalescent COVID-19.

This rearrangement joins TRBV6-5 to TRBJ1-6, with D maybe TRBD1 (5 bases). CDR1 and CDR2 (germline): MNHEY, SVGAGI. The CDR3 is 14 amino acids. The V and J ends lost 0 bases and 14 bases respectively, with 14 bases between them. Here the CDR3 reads CASSYSRDSATLHF. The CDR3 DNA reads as TGTGCCAGCAGTTACTCCCGGGACTCGGCAACCCTCCACTTT.

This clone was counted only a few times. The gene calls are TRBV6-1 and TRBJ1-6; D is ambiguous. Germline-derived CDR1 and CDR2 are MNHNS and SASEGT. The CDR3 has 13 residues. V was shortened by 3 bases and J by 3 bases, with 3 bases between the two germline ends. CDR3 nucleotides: TGTGCCAGCAGTGAGAGCTATAATTCACCCCTCCACTTT. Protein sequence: CASSESYNSPLHF.

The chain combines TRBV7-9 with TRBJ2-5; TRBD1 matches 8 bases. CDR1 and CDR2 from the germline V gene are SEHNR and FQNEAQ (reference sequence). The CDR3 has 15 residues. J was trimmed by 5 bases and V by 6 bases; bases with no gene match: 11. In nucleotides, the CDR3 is TGTGCCAGCAGTTCCTGGACAGGGAGGACGGAGACCCAGTACTTC. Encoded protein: CASSSWTGRTETQYF.

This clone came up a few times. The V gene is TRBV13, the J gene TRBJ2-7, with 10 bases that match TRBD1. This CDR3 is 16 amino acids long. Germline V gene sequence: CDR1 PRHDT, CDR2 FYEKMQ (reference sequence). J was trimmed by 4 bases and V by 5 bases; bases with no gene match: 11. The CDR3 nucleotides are TGTGCCAGCAGCCCACGACTGGGACAGGGGTCGTACGAGCAGTACTTC. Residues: CASSPRLGQGSYEQYF.

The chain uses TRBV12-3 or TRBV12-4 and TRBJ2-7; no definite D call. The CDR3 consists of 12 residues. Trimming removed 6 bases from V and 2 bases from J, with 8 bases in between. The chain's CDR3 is CASSIDTYEQYF. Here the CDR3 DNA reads TGTGCCAGCAGCATCGACACCTACGAGCAGTACTTC.

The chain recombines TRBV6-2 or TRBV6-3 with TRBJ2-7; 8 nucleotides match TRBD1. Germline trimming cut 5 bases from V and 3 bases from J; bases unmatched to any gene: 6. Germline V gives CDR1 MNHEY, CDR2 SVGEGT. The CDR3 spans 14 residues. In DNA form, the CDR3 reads TGTGCCAGCAGTCCCTTCGGGACAGGCTACGAGCAGTACTTC. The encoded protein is CASSPFGTGYEQYF.

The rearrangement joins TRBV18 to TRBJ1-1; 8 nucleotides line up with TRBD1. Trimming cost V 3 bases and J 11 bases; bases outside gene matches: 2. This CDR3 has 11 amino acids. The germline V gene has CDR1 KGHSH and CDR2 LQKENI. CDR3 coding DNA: TGTGCCAGCTCACCGGACAGGGTGGCTTTCTTT. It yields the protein CASSPDRVAFF. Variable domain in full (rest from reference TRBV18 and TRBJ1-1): NAGVMQNPRHLVRRRGQEARLRCSPMKGHSHVYWYRQLPEEGLKFMVYLQKENIIDESGMPKERFSAEFPKEGPSILRIQQVVRGDSAAYFCASSPDRVAFFGQGTRLTVV.

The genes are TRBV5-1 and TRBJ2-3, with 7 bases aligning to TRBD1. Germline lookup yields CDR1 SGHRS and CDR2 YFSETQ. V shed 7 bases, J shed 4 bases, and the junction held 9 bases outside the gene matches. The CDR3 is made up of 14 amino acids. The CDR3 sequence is CASRRGTAPDTQYF. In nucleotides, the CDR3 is TGCGCCAGCCGGAGAGGGACAGCTCCAGATACGCAGTATTTT.

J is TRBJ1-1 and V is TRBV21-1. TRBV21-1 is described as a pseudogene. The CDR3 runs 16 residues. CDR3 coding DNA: TGTGCCAGCAGCCGTCATGGGGGGGGGCGAGACACTGAAGCTTTCTTT. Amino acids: CASSRHGGGRDTEAFF.

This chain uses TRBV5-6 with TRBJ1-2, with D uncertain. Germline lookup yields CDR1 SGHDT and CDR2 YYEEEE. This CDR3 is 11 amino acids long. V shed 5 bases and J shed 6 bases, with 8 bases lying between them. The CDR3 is CASSLVDGYTF. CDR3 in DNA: TGTGCCAGCAGTTTAGTGGATGGCTACACCTTC.

The CDR3 coding sequence is TGTGCCAGTGCCGCTCAGGGTCTCCGAGGAGGCTACACCTTC. Residues: CASAAQGLRGGYTF. The chain has TRBV19 and TRBJ1-2; tentative D call: TRBD1 (5 bases). The CDR3 spans 14 residues. V lost 8 bases to trimming and J lost 8 bases, with 21 bases between them. Germline V gives CDR1 LNHDA, CDR2 SQIVND (reference sequence).

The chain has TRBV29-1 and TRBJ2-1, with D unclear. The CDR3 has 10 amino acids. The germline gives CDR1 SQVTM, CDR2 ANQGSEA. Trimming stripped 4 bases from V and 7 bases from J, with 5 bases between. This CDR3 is CSVAVNEQFF. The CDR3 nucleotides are TGCAGCGTTGCGGTGAATGAGCAGTTCTTC.

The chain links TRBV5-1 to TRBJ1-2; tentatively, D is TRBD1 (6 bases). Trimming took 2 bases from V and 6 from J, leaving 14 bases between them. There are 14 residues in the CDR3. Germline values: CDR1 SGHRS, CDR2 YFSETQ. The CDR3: CASSFRGGDNGYTF. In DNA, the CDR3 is TGCGCCAGCAGCTTTAGGGGGGGCGATAATGGCTACACCTTC.

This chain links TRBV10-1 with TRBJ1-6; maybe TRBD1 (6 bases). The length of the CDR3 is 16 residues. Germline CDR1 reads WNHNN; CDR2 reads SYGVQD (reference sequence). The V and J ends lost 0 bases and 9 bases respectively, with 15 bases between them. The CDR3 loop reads CASSESAAGASSPLHF. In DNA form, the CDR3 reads TGCGCCAGCAGTGAGTCCGCGGCAGGGGCCAGTTCACCCCTCCACTTT.

The CDR3, as DNA: TGCGCCAGCAGCCCAGACAGGAACTATGGCTACACCTTC. This translates into CASSPDRNYGYTF. The gene calls are TRBV4-3 and TRBJ1-2, with D maybe TRBD1 (6 bases). The CDR3 length is 13 residues. CDR1 and CDR2 from the germline V gene are LGHNA and YSLEER. The germline V and J ends were trimmed by 4 bases and 2 bases, with 8 bases remaining between them.

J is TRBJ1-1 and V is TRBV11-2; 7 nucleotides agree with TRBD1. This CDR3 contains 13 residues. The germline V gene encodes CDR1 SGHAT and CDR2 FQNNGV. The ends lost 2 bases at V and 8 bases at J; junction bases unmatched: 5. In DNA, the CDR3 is TGTGCCAGCAGCTTATGGGGGGACAGAGAAGCTTTCTTT. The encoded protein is CASSLWGDREAFF.

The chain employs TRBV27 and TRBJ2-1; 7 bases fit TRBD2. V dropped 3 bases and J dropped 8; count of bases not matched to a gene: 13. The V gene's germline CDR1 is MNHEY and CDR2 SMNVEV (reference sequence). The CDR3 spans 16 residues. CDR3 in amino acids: CASSLSSGRRWYEQFF. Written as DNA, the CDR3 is TGTGCCAGCAGTTTGAGTAGCGGGCGTAGGTGGTATGAGCAGTTCTTC.

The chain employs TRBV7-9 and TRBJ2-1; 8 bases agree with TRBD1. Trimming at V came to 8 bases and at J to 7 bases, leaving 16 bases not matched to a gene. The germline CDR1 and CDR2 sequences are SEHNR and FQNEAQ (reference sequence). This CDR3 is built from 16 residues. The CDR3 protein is CASYPQGANSRNEQFF. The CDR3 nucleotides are TGTGCCAGCTACCCTCAGGGGGCTAATTCTAGGAATGAGCAGTTCTTC.

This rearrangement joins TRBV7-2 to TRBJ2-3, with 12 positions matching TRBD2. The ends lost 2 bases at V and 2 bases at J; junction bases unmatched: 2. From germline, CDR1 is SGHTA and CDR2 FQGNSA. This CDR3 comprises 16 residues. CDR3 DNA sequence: TGTGCCAGCAGCTTAACTAGCGGGGGGCCCACAGATACGCAGTATTTT. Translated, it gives CASSLTSGGPTDTQYF.

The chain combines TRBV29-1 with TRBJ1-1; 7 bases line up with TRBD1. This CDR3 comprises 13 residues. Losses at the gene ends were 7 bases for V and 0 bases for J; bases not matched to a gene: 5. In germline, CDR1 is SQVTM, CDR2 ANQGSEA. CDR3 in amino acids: CSAGQNMNTEAFF. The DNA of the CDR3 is TGCAGCGCGGGACAGAACATGAACACTGAAGCTTTCTTT.